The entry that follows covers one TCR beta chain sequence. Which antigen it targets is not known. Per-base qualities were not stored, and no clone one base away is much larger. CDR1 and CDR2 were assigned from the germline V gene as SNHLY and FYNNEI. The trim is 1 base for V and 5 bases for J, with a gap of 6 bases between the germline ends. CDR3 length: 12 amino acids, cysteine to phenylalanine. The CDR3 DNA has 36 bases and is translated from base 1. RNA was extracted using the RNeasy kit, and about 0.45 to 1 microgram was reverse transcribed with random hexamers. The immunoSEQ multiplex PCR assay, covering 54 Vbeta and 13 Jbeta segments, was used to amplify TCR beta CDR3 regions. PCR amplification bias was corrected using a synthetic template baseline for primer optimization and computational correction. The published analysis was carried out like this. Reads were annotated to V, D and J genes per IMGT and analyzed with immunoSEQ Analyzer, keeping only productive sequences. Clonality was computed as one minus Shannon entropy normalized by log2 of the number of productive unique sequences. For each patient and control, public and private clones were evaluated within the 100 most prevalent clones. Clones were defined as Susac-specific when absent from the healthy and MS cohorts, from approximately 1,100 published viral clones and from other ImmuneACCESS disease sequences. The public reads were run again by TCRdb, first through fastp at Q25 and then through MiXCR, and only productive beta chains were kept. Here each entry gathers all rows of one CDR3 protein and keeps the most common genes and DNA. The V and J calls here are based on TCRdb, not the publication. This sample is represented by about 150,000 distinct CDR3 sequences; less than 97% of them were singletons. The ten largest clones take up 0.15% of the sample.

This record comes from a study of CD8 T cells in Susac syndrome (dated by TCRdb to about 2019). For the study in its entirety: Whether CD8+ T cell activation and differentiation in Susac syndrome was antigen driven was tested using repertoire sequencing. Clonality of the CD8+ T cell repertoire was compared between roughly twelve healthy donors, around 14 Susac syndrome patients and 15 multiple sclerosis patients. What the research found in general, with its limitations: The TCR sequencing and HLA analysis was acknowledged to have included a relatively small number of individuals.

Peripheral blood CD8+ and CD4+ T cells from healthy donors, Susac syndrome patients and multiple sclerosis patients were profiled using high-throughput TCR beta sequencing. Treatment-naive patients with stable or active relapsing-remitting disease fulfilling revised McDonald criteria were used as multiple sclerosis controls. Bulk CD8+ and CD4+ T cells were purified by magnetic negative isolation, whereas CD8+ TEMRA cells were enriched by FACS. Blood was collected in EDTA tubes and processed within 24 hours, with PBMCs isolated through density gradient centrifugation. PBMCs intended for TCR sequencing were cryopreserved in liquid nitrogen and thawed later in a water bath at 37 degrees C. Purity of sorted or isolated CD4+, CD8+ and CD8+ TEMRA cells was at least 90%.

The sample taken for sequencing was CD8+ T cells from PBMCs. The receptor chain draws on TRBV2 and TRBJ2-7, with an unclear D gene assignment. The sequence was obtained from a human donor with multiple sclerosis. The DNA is TGTGCCAGCAGTGAAGTCAGGAACGAGCAGTACTTC. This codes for CASSEVRNEQYF.